This note documents a single T cell receptor beta chain sequence. Its matching antigen is unknown. The data originate from a study of graft-versus-host responses after intestinal transplantation. Across the whole study: Tacrolimus and steroids were given for about 3 years to all recipients after anti-thymocyte globulin induction. Study outcomes and limitations: High graft-versus-host to host-versus-graft clonal ratios were seen in allografts of patients with graft-donor T cell macrochimerism. Recipient marrow contained GvH clones, some of which appeared first in ileum or blood.

Germline CDR1 ENHRY, CDR2 SYGVKD. This CDR3 region has 12 residues. The trim removed 6 bases at V and 7 bases at J, leaving 1 base unmatched. Sequenced by immunoSEQ multiplex PCR; TCRdb stores in-frame clones only, minus some. The sample lists some 92,000 clones, just under 95% seen once, with approximately 0.3% in the top ten. The receptor's source is a human donor who received an intestinal transplant. The sequences come from unstimulated CD4+ T cells sorted from spleen or lymph node cells, collected before intestinal transplant. The chain employs TRBV10-3 and TRBJ1-2, with 11 bases fitting TRBD1. This chain's CDR3 is CAIRGQGVGYTF. The CDR3, as DNA: TGTGCCATCAGGGGACAGGGGGTTGGCTACACCTTC.